The present T cell receptor beta chain was sequenced within a study of blood T cell repertoires in COVID-19. This clone was seen only a few times. TCRdb's copy holds only in-frame clones and misses some; the assay was immunoSEQ multiplex PCR. The sample carries some 140,000 clones, roughly four fifths recorded once. Sequenced sample: PBMCs or T cells enriched from blood (not recorded which). This clonotype was sampled from a man aged 30-40 years who had recovered from COVID-19.

The chain's CDR3 is CASRRQGYGYTF. DNA of the CDR3: TGTGCCAGCAGGCGACAGGGTTATGGCTACACCTTC. The rearrangement links TRBV6-6 to TRBJ1-2, with 7 nucleotides matching TRBD1. The CDR3 runs to 12 residues. Germline loops: CDR1 MNHNY, CDR2 SVGAGI (reference sequence). After removal of 6 bases from V and 5 bases from J, the junction contained 3 bases not matched to a gene.